Shown below are 5 T cell receptor beta chains from a single sample sequenced in a study of blood T cells in healthy people across ages. Combining a sample-barcoded 5' primer with a J-beta primer mix, a second PCR ran for roughly 7 to 12 cycles. TCRdb analysed the 5' RACE reads with MiXCR anew, one entry per CDR3 protein. This sample yields 1.5 million to 1.9 million distinct CDR3 sequences, of which approximately 39% are seen a single time; roughly 3.7% belongs to the top ten. Material: blood. The receptors originated from a woman aged 18-35 years in good health.

The chain links TRBV27 to TRBJ2-2; D unresolved. This CDR3 comprises 12 residues. Trimming removed 5 bases at V and 7 bases at J, with 8 bases between. CDR1 MNHEY and CDR2 SMNVEV come from the germline V gene (reference sequence). In nucleotides, the CDR3 is TGTGCCAGCAGTCCCCCGGGCGGGGAGCTGTTTTTT. It translates to CASSPPGGELFF.

The rearrangement uses TRBV20-1 and TRBJ1-5; 8 bases are shared with TRBD1. This CDR3 region has 15 residues. The germline gives CDR1 DFQATT, CDR2 SNEGSKA (reference sequence). J lost 9 bases, V lost 5 bases, and 15 bases had no gene match. CDR3 amino acids: CSALHGQGGVGPQHF. CDR3 in DNA: TGCAGTGCTCTCCACGGACAGGGAGGAGTTGGGCCCCAGCATTTT.

This clonotype was recorded only once. The rearrangement joins TRBV25-1 to TRBJ2-3; D uncertain. Germline CDR1 and CDR2: MGHDK and SYGVNS. The CDR3 covers 13 residues. The ends were cut back, 0 bases at V and 4 bases at J, with 5 bases in the middle. The CDR3 DNA is TGTGCCAGCAGTGAATATTTGGCAGATACGCAGTATTTT. Its translation: CASSEYLADTQYF. Supplemented by reference TRBV25-1 and TRBJ2-3, the full variable domain reads EADIYQTPRYLVIGTGKKITLECSQTMGHDKMYWYQQDPGMELHLIHYSYGVNSTEKGDLSSESTVSRIRTEHFPLTLESARPSHTSQYLCASSEYLADTQYFGPGTRLTVL.

This chain uses TRBV27 with TRBJ2-5; 9 nucleotides line up with TRBD1. Germline V gene sequence: CDR1 MNHEY, CDR2 SMNVEV (reference sequence). Trimming removed 5 bases from V and 3 bases from J; junction bases left unmatched: 4. This CDR3 contains 14 residues. The DNA of the CDR3 is TGTGCCAGCAGTACCTGGACAGGGGAAGAGACCCAGTACTTC. Translated, it gives CASSTWTGEETQYF.

This clonotype has just a few counts. This sequence joins TRBV10-3 and TRBJ2-2; D not resolved. Trimming removed 2 bases at V and 0 bases at J, with 4 bases between. The CDR3 sequence is 14 residues long. From germline, CDR1 is ENHRY and CDR2 SYGVKD. This CDR3 reads CAISELSNTGELFF. The CDR3 region has the DNA TGTGCCATCAGTGAGCTCTCGAACACCGGGGAGCTGTTTTTT.